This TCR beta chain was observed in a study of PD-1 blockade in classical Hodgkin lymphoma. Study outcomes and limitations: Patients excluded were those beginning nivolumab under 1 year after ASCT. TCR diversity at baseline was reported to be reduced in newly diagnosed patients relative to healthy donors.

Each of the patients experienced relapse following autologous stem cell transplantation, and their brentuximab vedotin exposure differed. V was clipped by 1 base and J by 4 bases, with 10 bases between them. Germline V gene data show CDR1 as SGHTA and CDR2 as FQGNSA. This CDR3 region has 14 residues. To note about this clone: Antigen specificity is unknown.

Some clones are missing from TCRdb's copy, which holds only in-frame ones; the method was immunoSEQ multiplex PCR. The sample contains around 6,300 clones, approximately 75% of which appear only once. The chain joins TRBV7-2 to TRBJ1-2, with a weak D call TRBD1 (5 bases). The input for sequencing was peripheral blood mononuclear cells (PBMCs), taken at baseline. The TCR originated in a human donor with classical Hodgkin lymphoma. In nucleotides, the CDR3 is TGTGCCAGCAGCTTAGTCGGGGGGGGCTATGGCTACACCTTC. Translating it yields CASSLVGGGYGYTF.